This T cell receptor (beta chain) comes out of a study of T cell clones after liver transplantation. At the level of the study: TCRbeta sequencing after a pre-transplant mixed lymphocyte reaction identified graft-donor-reactive clones, later tracked in post-transplant blood. Draws occurred before transplant, before withdrawal, and after complete or failed withdrawal.

About this clone itself: What it binds is unknown.

This CDR3 has 14 residues. Trimming left V 4 bases short and J 5 bases short, with 12 bases between. Method: immunoSEQ multiplex PCR; TCRdb's copy keeps in-frame clones and lacks some. The sample carries tens of thousands of clones, over 55% recorded once. Whole-study results and caveats: These preliminary findings come from unstandardized post-transplant sampling times. A significant post-transplant drop in circulating graft-donor-reactive CD4 TCRbeta sequences occurred in most of the 8 subjects.

This material consisted of CD4+ T cells from blood, taken before liver transplant. This clonotype was obtained from a human donor who received a liver transplant. V is TRBV5-3 and J is TRBJ2-2; tentatively, D is TRBD1 (6 bases). TRBV5-3 is noted as an ORF with a role that remains uncertain. As DNA, the CDR3 is TGTGCCAGAAGCCATACAGGGTGGACCGGGGAGCTGTTTTTT. Protein product: CARSHTGWTGELFF.